What follows are 10 T cell receptor beta chains derived from one specimen sequenced in a study of long-term antiretroviral therapy in people with HIV. An immunoSEQ assay, version v3.0, was performed at survey level. Libraries were prepared by immunoSEQ multiplex PCR; TCRdb keeps only in-frame clonotypes and omits some of them. The sample consists of tens of thousands of clones, 80% to 90% of them appearing once. The starting material was unsorted PBMCs, obtained 0.8 years before starting antiretroviral therapy. The source is a man aged 18 to 30 with HIV.

This chain joins TRBV4-1 and TRBJ1-2; weak D call: TRBD1 (6 bases). Germline CDR1 and CDR2: MGHRA and YSYEKL. V lost 6 bases, J lost 0 bases, and 17 bases lay in between. This CDR3 is 16 amino acids long. This CDR3 is CASRHTSGAPNYGYTF. DNA for the CDR3: TGCGCCAGCAGACATACCTCAGGGGCCCCTAACTATGGCTACACCTTC.

The V call is TRBV7-3, the J call TRBJ1-2; D remains unclear. CDR1 is SGHTA, CDR2 FQGTGA, per germline. V was trimmed by 2 bases and J by 4 bases, leaving 8 bases between them. This CDR3 spans 13 amino acids. Here the CDR3 reads CASSLVGGYGYTF. The CDR3 DNA reads as TGTGCCAGCAGCTTAGTGGGCGGCTATGGCTACACCTTC.

Here the CDR3 DNA reads TGTGCCAGCAGTGAACAGTTGCAGGGGTACTACAATGAGCAGTTCTTC. Amino acid sequence: CASSEQLQGYYNEQFF. The chain employs TRBV6-1 and TRBJ2-1, with D possibly being TRBD1 (6 bases). Germline loops: CDR1 MNHNS, CDR2 SASEGT. The V end was cut by 2 bases, the J end by 3 bases, with 14 bases between. This CDR3 is built from 16 residues.

DNA for the CDR3: TGTGCCACCAGCAGAGATCATTTGGGGGGCAACTATGGCTACACCTTC. Its protein is CATSRDHLGGNYGYTF. V gene TRBV15 combines with J gene TRBJ1-2; D perhaps matches TRBD1 (6 bases). This CDR3 has 16 residues. V was pared by 0 bases and J by 2 bases, with 13 bases between. In germline, CDR1 is LNHNV, CDR2 YYDKDF (reference sequence).

The chain links TRBV7-8 to TRBJ1-2, with a tentative D call TRBD1 (5 bases). CDR1 and CDR2 from the germline V gene are SGHVS and FQNEAQ. Trimming removed 8 bases at V and 8 bases at J, with 24 bases between. This CDR3 has 15 amino acids. CDR3 sequence (DNA): TGTGCCAGCCGCTGGTCCCAGGGTCCGTCTATGGGCTACACCTTC. The encoded protein is CASRWSQGPSMGYTF.

The V gene is TRBV9, the J gene TRBJ2-7; no reliable D call. V shed 1 base and J shed 2 bases, with 13 bases lying between them. Germline CDR1 and CDR2: SGDLS and YYNGEE. The CDR3 runs to 15 residues. The CDR3 nucleotides are TGTGCCAGCAGCGTAAGCCCTGGCGGCACCTACGAGCAGTACTTC. This gives the protein CASSVSPGGTYEQYF.

The gene calls are TRBV18 and TRBJ2-3, with TRBD2 matching over 12 bases. There are 16 residues in the CDR3. V gave up 3 bases and J gave up 3 bases; unmatched junction bases: 4. Germline CDR1 KGHSH, CDR2 LQKENI. The CDR3 region has the DNA TGTGCCAGCTCACCGAGACTAGCGGGAGTTACAGATACGCAGTATTTT. Its translation: CASSPRLAGVTDTQYF.

The chain recombines TRBV7-9 with TRBJ2-1; D is unclear. Germline CDR1 SEHNR, CDR2 FQNEAQ (reference sequence). CDR3 length: 13 residues. V was pared by 2 bases and J by 5 bases, with 7 bases between. The CDR3 nucleotides read TGTGCCAGCAGCTTAAAAAACGACAATGAGCAGTTCTTC. It specifies CASSLKNDNEQFF. The variable domain in full, completed from reference TRBV7-9 and TRBJ2-1, reads DTGVSQNPRHKITKRGQNVTFRCDPISEHNRLYWYRQTLGQGPEFLTYFQNEAQLEKSRLLSDRFSAERPKGSFSTLEIQRTEQGDSAMYLCASSLKNDNEQFFGPGTRLTVL.

This chain links TRBV7-9 with TRBJ2-1; D is undetermined. CDR1 is SEHNR and CDR2 is FQNEAQ in the germline V gene (reference sequence). The CDR3 is 13 amino acids. Trimming took 5 bases from V and 8 from J, leaving 13 bases between them. DNA of the CDR3: TGTGCCAGCAGCCCCATATATACCCATGAGCAGTTCTTC. Translation: CASSPIYTHEQFF.

The chain is built from TRBV11-2 and TRBJ2-6, with a possible D match to TRBD1 (5 bases). V was clipped by 7 bases and J by 3 bases, with 13 bases between them. Germline lookup yields CDR1 SGHAT and CDR2 FQNNGV. The CDR3 is made up of 15 amino acids. Written as DNA, the CDR3 is TGTGCCAGCAATCCTCAGGGTTTTGGGGCCAACGTCCTGACTTTC. Residues: CASNPQGFGANVLTF.